The source of this TCR beta chain is a study of low-dose radiotherapy and immunotherapy resistance in tumors (dated by TCRdb to between 2021 and 2024). The study in broad terms: In Cohort 1, each fraction delivered 0.5 Gy every 2 weeks, and the prescribed total PTV dose was 6.5 Gy. In Cohort 2, 1 Gy per fraction was delivered every two weeks, for a total of 13 Gy over 26 weeks. Nivolumab was administered intravenously as a 240 mg flat dose every two weeks, and ipilimumab was administered intravenously at 1 mg/kg every six weeks. Cyclophosphamide 200 mg/m2 was administered intravenously every two weeks, one day before each radiation and immunotherapy administration. Starting on cycle 1 day 1, patients took 300 mg of aspirin by mouth once daily for four cycles. Randomization of trial participants into treatment groups was not performed. Eight patients were included in the translational analysis: three from the first dose cohort and the first five from the second dose cohort.

By how much of the sample it makes up, this clonotype is medium-sized (0.01 to 0.1%). Its target antigen remains unknown. No much larger clonotype is one base removed from it; base qualities were not supplied. TCRdb names Illumina HiSeq 2500 as the instrument used. First-strand cDNA was synthesized with Superscript III and a set of TRAV- and TRBV-specific primers, covering both TCRalpha and TCRbeta chains. TCRs were amplified with Phusion for 20 to 25 PCR cycles, with a constant-region primer paired with the adapter attached to the V primers. The isolated mRNA was amplified using the MessageAmp II aRNA Amplification Kit, with in vitro transcription performed for about 16 hours at 37 degrees C. mRNA for TCR sequencing was isolated with the Dynabeads mRNA DIRECT Purification Kit. A second 25-cycle Phusion PCR added indexed Illumina adapters, and products were purified with AMPure XP beads. The paper's processing steps were these. Using custom Perl scripts, TCR sequences that encoded the same protein were pooled, out-of-frame sequences were dropped, and the abundance of each clonotype was calculated. Any TCR sequence backed by just one read was left out of the analysis. The metrics used to describe the repertoires included Shannon entropy, Gini index, clonality, richness, and the frequency of TCRs shared between repertoires. TCRdb reprocessed the public reads (quality trimming at Q25 with fastp, clone calling with MiXCR) and kept in-frame beta chains. Each record represents a unique CDR3 protein, reported with the most common genes and DNA among its rows. The V and J calls come from TCRdb's annotation, not from the publication. The sample table holds tens of thousands of distinct CDR3 sequences, of which 45% to 50% were seen once. Of the sample, 5.7% falls within the top ten clones.

This specimen's time point label, per the study, means: after trial treatment. The sample's treatment or condition label is to be understood as: LDRT plus nivolumab, ipilimumab, low-dose cyclophosphamide and aspirin (RACIN trial). The donors took part in RACIN, a single-arm, phase I, dose-escalation trial that combined nivolumab, ipilimumab, aspirin, low-dose cyclophosphamide and low-dose radiotherapy. Patients with advanced, TIL-negative solid tumors were considered eligible. The sequence was obtained from a male donor with gallbladder cancer. The specimen was PBMCs, collected after low-dose radiotherapy plus immunotherapy.

The CDR3: CASSPREKVTQYF. The sequence in DNA is TGTGCCAGCAGCCCTCGTGAGAAAGTGACGCAGTATTTT. Rearrangement joined TRBV9 to TRBJ2-3, with the D gene call left open. The germline ends are 15 bases apart after V is trimmed by 4 bases and J by 9 bases. Taken from cysteine to phenylalanine, the CDR3 has 13 residues. Just CDR3 DNA is preserved here, 39 bases in frame from base 1. For CDR1 and CDR2, the germline V gene lists SGDLS and YYNGEE.